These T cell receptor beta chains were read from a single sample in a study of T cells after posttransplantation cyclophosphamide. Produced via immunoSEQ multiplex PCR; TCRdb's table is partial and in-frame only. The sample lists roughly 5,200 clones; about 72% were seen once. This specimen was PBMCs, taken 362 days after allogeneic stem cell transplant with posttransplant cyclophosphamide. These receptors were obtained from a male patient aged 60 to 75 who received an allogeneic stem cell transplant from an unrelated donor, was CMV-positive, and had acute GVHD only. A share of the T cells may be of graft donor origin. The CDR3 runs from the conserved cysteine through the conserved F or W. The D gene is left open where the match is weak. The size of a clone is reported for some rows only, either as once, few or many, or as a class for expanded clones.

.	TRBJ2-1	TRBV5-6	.	CASSQERAYNEQFF	TGCGCCAGCAGCCAAGAGCGGGCCTACAATGAGCAGTTCTTC
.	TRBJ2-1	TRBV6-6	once	CASSGGTASYNEQFF	TGTGCCAGCAGTGGCGGGACAGCCTCCTACAATGAGCAGTTCTTC
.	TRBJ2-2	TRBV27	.	CASTFYREKVRTGELFF	TGTGCCAGCACGTTCTACCGGGAGAAGGTTCGCACCGGGGAGCTGTTTTTT
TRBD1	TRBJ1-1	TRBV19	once	CASKGGQTKNTEAFF	TGTGCCAGTAAGGGGGGACAGACGAAGAACACTGAAGCTTTCTTT
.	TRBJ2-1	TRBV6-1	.	CASSPRGGIEQFF	TGTGCCAGCAGTCCCCGTGGGGGGATTGAGCAGTTCTTC
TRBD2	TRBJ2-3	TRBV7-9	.	CASSPGLAPFTDTQYF	TGTGCCAGCAGCCCGGGACTAGCGCCTTTCACAGATACGCAGTATTTT
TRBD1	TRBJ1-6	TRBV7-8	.	CASSLGTGDNSPLHF	TGTGCCAGCAGCTTAGGGACAGGCGATAATTCACCCCTCCACTTT
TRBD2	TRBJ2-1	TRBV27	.	CASNGGLAGGNEQFF	TGTGCTTCTAATGGGGGGCTAGCGGGGGGGAATGAGCAGTTCTTC
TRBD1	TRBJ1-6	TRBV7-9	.	CASNNNRGNSPLHF	TGTGCCAGCAATAACAACAGGGGAAATTCACCCCTCCACTTT
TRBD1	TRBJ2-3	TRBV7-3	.	CASSLGQGLPDTQYF	TGTGCCAGCAGCCTGGGACAGGGGCTCCCAGATACGCAGTATTTT
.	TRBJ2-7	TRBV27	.	CASSLSLQGVYEQYF	TGTGCCAGCAGTTTATCTCTCCAGGGCGTCTACGAGCAGTACTTC
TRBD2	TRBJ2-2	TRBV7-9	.	CASSFSGKNTGELFF	TGTGCCAGCAGCTTTAGCGGGAAGAACACCGGGGAGCTGTTTTTT
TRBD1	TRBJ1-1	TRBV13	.	CASSPRQGERTEAFF	TGTGCCAGCAGCCCCAGACAGGGCGAGAGGACTGAAGCTTTCTTT
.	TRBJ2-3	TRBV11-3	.	CASSLKLVDTQYF	TGTGCCAGCAGCTTAAAGCTTGTAGATACGCAGTATTTT
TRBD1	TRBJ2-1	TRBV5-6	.	CASSSGTGTYNEQFF	TGTGCCAGCAGCTCCGGGACAGGGACCTACAATGAGCAGTTCTTC
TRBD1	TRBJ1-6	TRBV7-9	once	CASSLGQGFYNSPLHF	TGTGCCAGCAGCCTAGGACAGGGCTTCTATAATTCACCCCTCCACTTT
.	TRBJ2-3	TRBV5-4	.	CASSFGGFDTDTQYF	TGTGCCAGCAGCTTCGGCGGTTTCGACACAGATACGCAGTATTTT
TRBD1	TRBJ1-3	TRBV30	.	CAWDPTGGNTIYF	TGTGCCTGGGACCCGACAGGGGGAAACACCATATATTTT
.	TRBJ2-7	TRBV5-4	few	CASSLVGADEQYF	TGTGCCAGCAGCTTGGTTGGGGCAGACGAGCAGTACTTC
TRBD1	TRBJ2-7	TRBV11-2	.	CASSLGTGQGGEQYF	TGTGCCAGCAGCTTAGGTACGGGACAGGGAGGGGAGCAGTACTTC
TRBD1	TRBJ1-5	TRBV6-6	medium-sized	CASTVRDRVNQPQHF	TGTGCCAGCACCGTTCGGGACAGGGTCAATCAGCCCCAGCATTTT
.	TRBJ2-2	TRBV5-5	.	CASVQGPNTGELFF	TGTGCCAGCGTTCAGGGGCCGAACACCGGGGAGCTGTTTTTT
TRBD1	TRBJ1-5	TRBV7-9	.	CASSLGTGGNQPQHF	TGTGCCAGCAGCCTAGGGACAGGGGGCAATCAGCCCCAGCATTTT
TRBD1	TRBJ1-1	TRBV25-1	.	CASTGGNTEAFF	TGTGCCAGCACAGGGGGGAACACTGAAGCTTTCTTT
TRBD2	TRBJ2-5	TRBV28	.	CASTKGRTSGPGETQYF	TGTGCCAGCACGAAGGGCCGGACTAGCGGGCCGGGGGAGACCCAGTACTTC
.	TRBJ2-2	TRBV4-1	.	CASSQEGDGGELFF	TGCGCCAGCAGCCAAGAGGGAGACGGCGGGGAGCTGTTTTTT
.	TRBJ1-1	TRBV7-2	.	CASSLGFGGRLTEAFF	TGTGCCAGCAGCTTAGGATTCGGGGGGCGCCTCACTGAAGCTTTCTTT
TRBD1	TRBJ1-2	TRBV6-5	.	CASSPGQGWGYGYTF	TGTGCCAGCAGCCCAGGACAGGGATGGGGCTATGGCTACACCTTC
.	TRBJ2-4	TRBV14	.	CASSQVNSEKGAKNIQYF	TGTGCCAGCAGCCAAGTAAATAGTGAGAAGGGGGCCAAAAACATTCAGTACTTC
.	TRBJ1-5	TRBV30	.	CAWSDGDNQPQHF	TGTGCCTGGAGTGATGGAGACAATCAGCCCCAGCATTTT
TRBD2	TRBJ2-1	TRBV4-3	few	CASSQELSGGFSYNEQFF	TGCGCCAGCAGCCAAGAGCTTAGCGGGGGGTTCTCCTACAATGAGCAGTTCTTC
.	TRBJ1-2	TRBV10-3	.	CAISDLFSNYGYTF	TGTGCCATCAGTGACCTTTTCTCTAACTATGGCTACACCTTC
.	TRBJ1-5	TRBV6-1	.	CASSEAGGSGNQPQHF	TGTGCCAGCAGTGAAGCCGGGGGGTCGGGCAATCAGCCCCAGCATTTT
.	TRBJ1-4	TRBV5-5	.	CASSSSGNEKLFF	TGTGCCAGCAGCTCATCCGGGAATGAAAAACTGTTTTTT
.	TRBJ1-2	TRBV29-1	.	CSADWEPDYTF	TGCAGCGCTGATTGGGAGCCCGACTACACCTTC
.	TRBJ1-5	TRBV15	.	CATSREPGVNQPQHF	TGTGCCACCAGCAGAGAACCAGGGGTAAATCAGCCCCAGCATTTT
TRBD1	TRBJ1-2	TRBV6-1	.	CASSIQGAGYGYTF	TGTGCCAGCAGTATACAGGGGGCCGGTTATGGCTACACCTTC
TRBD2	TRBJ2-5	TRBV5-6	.	CASSLGSLAVQETQYF	TGTGCCAGCAGCTTGGGTTCGCTAGCGGTCCAAGAGACCCAGTACTTC
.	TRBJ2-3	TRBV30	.	CAWSPVTDTQYF	TGTGCCTGGAGTCCCGTCACAGATACGCAGTATTTT
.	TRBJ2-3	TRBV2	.	CASRSQVDSSTDTQYF	TGTGCCAGCAGAAGTCAGGTGGATTCTAGCACAGATACGCAGTATTTT
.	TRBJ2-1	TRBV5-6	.	CASCPIAVYNEQFF	TGTGCCAGCTGCCCGATAGCGGTTTACAATGAGCAGTTCTTC
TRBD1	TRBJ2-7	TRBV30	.	CAWRLRDRQFGQYF	TGTGCCTGGAGGCTCCGGGACAGACAGTTCGGGCAGTACTTC
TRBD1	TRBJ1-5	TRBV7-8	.	CASSQQTGGQGAVGNQPQHF	TGTGCCAGCAGCCAACAAACGGGGGGACAGGGGGCGGTGGGCAATCAGCCCCAGCATTTT
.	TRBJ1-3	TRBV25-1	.	CASRGGNTIYF	TGTGCCAGCAGGGGCGGAAACACCATATATTTT
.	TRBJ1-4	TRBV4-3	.	CASSQLVRRTNEKLFF	TGCGCCAGCAGCCAACTTGTTCGGCGGACTAATGAAAAACTGTTTTTT
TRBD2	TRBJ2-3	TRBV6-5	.	CASSYWGGSGSGTQYF	TGTGCCAGCAGTTACTGGGGTGGGAGCGGGAGTGGTACGCAGTATTTT
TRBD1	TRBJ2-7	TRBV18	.	CASSPGQGVSEQYF	TGTGCCAGCTCGCCGGGACAGGGGGTCTCGGAGCAGTACTTC
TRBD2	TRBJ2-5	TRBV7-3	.	CASSLRGLAAQETQYF	TGTGCCAGCAGCTTACGGGGACTAGCGGCACAAGAGACCCAGTACTTC
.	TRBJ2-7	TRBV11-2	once	CASSLAASYEQYF	TGTGCCAGCAGCTTAGCTGCGTCCTACGAGCAGTACTTC
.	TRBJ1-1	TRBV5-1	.	CASSKVANTEAFF	TGCGCCAGCAGCAAGGTAGCGAACACTGAAGCTTTCTTT
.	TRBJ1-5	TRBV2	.	CASSGKGGTGNQPQHF	TGTGCCAGCAGTGGTAAGGGGGGGACGGGCAATCAGCCCCAGCATTTT
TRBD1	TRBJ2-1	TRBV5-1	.	CASSPGTGLYNEQFF	TGCGCCAGCAGCCCCGGGACAGGGTTATACAATGAGCAGTTCTTC
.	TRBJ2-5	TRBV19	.	CASSIDTRLQETQYF	TGTGCCAGTAGTATAGATACCCGACTCCAAGAGACCCAGTACTTC
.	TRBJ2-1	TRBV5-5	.	CASTLGVGGENEQFF	TGTGCCAGCACCCTTGGGGTGGGAGGAGAGAATGAGCAGTTCTTC